This T cell receptor beta chain came from a study of blood T cell repertoires in COVID-19 (dated by TCRdb to the early 2020s). General notes on the study: Collaborator samples came from the United States, Italy and Spain and covered acute and convalescent phases of COVID-19. The material from the prospective study consisted of cDNA or gDNA derived from T cells, B-cell-depleted T cells, or PBMCs. Deeply sampled blood TCRbeta repertoires from subjects exposed to, actively infected with, or recovered from COVID-19 were included in the dataset. A freely available public database, intended as a resource for researchers studying the immune response to SARS-CoV-2, is where the repertoires were released. The samples were drawn from two sources: the first 160 participants of the ongoing ImmuneRACE study, and 1,200 or so subjects contributed by 6 global collaborators. A de-identified subject ID, COVID-19 status, age in years and sex were almost always included in the sample metadata. HLA class I and class II types, where available, came from metadata supplied by the sample provider rather than from assay-based typing.

What the work shows at the level of the full study, not this receptor alone: The amount of clinical and demographic metadata varied by source and participant and was provided uncurated.

Note on this clone: This receptor's antigen is unknown. No base quality information exists; no much larger clone differs at one position. Other DNA sequences in this sample translate to the same CDR3.

TCRbeta CDR3 regions were amplified from genomic DNA using the immunoSEQ Assay, a bias-controlled multiplex PCR. The authors' pipeline ran thus. The number of nucleated cells in each sample was estimated by amplification of reference gene primers within the assay. To quantify the absolute abundance of each unique TCRbeta CDR3 rearrangement, sequence reads were collapsed and filtered. Productive Simpson clonality was computed per sample as the square root of Simpson's diversity index over productive rearrangements. What TCRdb holds here is the immuneACCESS table cut down to in-frame rearrangements. Part of the clones is not present; checked against another copy, under half of the missing clones reflect an unresolved V gene, and the others are unexplained. That table furnishes V, J and clone size, whereas the DNA furnished D and trimming. The sample yields around 320,000 clones; roughly 89% were counted once. Around 4.3% of the sample belongs to the ten largest clones.

Counted from cysteine to phenylalanine, this CDR3 has 12 amino acids. This entry keeps only the CDR3 DNA: 36 bases, framed from base 1. V is clipped by 3 bases and J by 2 bases, and the sequence between their germline boundaries is 5 bases long. CDR1 SGHRS and CDR2 YFSETQ are derived from the germline V gene. In the prospective study, participants were roughly 18 to 100 years old, resided in about two dozen geographic areas of the United States, and were enrolled through a virtual design. In the prospective study, cohorts were assigned on the basis of participant-reported clinical history obtained from a screening survey and a study questionnaire. Each participant in the prospective study had whole blood, serum and a nasopharyngeal or oropharyngeal swab collected by mobile phlebotomists. Additional blood draws and questionnaires over an approximately two-month period could optionally be provided by prospective study participants. Blood samples from the prospective study were shipped frozen or at room temperature prior to DNA extraction.

Sequencing was carried out using PBMCs or T cells enriched from blood (not recorded which). The TCR comes from a young woman with acute COVID-19. The rearranged segments are TRBV5-1 and TRBJ1-2; no D segment can be confidently identified. The nucleotide sequence reads TGCGCCAGCAGCTCCGGGAACTATGGCTACACCTTC. It specifies CASSSGNYGYTF.